The 7 T cell receptor beta chains below were found in one sample sequenced in a study of vaccination and CD4 T cells after COVID-19. Their target antigens are unknown. The Oncomine TCR Beta short-read assay was what sequenced the DNA obtained from cultured CD4+ T cells. TCRdb processed the PCR reads anew with MiXCR; each CDR3 protein has one entry. This sample has about 21,000 distinct CDR3 sequences, with 46% found just once. Time point defined: late sampling 161 to 241 days after vaccination in a few convalescent patients. Treatment in this sample: roughly 10-day PBMC culture with coronavirus spike peptide pools or control peptides (ViraFEST assay). Source: CD4+ T cells from blood, cultured in vitro, taken about 7 months after SARS-CoV-2 vaccination. All receptors come from a human donor who had recovered from COVID-19.

The chain employs TRBV20-1 and TRBJ1-5, with 7 bases aligning to TRBD1. This CDR3 contains 14 residues. Germline CDR1 and CDR2: DFQATT and SNEGSKA (reference sequence). J was trimmed by 3 bases and V by 6 bases; bases with no gene match: 8. The CDR3 is CSASRDSYNQPQHF. The CDR3 region has the DNA TGCAGTGCATCCCGGGACAGTTACAATCAGCCCCAGCATTTT.

The chain is built from TRBV11-3 and TRBJ2-5, with a tentative D call TRBD1 (6 bases). This CDR3 has 12 residues. The V end lost 4 bases, the J end lost 5 bases, and 8 bases lay between the germline ends. CDR1 is SGHNT, CDR2 YENEEA, per germline. Here the CDR3 DNA reads TGTGCCAGCAGCTCGAGGGGGGAGACCCAGTACTTC. Residues: CASSSRGETQYF.

The rearrangement links TRBV20-1 to TRBJ2-5; TRBD2 matches at 8 bases. V dropped 6 bases and J dropped 4; count of bases not matched to a gene: 10. The CDR3 spans 14 residues. Germline V gene lookup returns CDR1 DFQATT and CDR2 SNEGSKA (reference sequence). The CDR3 sequence: CSASGLAGAETQYF. CDR3 in DNA: TGCAGTGCCTCCGGGCTAGCGGGTGCAGAGACCCAGTACTTC.

This rearrangement joins TRBV10-3 to TRBJ2-3; no clear D. This CDR3 has 13 amino acids. Trimming shortened V by 2 bases and J by 0 bases, and 3 bases separated the two germline ends. Germline CDR1 reads ENHRY; CDR2 reads SYGVKD. CDR3 sequence reads: CAISEPSTDTQYF. The CDR3 DNA follows: TGTGCCATCAGTGAGCCCAGCACAGATACGCAGTATTTT.

By its share, this clonotype is large (0.1 to 1%). The V gene is TRBV7-9, the J gene TRBJ2-7; 7 positions agree with TRBD1. Germline V gene lookup returns CDR1 SEHNR and CDR2 FQNEAQ (reference sequence). Trimming took 5 bases from V and 6 from J; bases not matched to a gene: 7. The CDR3 contains 13 residues. CDR3 nucleotides: TGTGCCAGCAGCCCGACAGGGTTCGGCGAGCAGTACTTC. Its translation: CASSPTGFGEQYF.

This rearrangement joins TRBV6-2 or TRBV6-3 to TRBJ2-3; D gene unclear. The length of the CDR3 is 12 residues. V was clipped by 7 bases and J by 2 bases, with 7 bases between them. Looked up from germline, CDR1 is MNHEY and CDR2 is SVGEGT. The CDR3 loop reads CASNHPTDTQYF. In DNA form, the CDR3 reads TGTGCCAGCAACCACCCCACAGATACGCAGTATTTT.

Only a few counts were recorded for this clonotype. CDR3: CASSYSKFGRQETQYF. The CDR3 DNA reads as TGTGCCAGCAGTTACTCGAAGTTCGGCAGGCAAGAGACCCAGTACTTC. The chain couples TRBV6-5 to TRBJ2-5; no clear D gene. Germline V gene lookup returns CDR1 MNHEY and CDR2 SVGAGI. Deletions cut 0 bases from V and 2 bases from J, with 13 bases between. The CDR3 runs to 16 residues.